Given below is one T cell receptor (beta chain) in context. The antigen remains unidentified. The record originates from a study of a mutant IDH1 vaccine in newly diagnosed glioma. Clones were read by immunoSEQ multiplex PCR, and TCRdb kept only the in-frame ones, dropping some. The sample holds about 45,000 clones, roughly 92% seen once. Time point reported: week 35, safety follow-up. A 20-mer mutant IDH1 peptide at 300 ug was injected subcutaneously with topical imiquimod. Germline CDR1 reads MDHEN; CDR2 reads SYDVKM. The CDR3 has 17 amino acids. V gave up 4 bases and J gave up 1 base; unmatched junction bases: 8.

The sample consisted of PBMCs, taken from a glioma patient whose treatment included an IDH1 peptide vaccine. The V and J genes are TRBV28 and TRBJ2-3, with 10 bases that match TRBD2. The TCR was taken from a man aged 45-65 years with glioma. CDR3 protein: CASSWARSGGGTDTQYF. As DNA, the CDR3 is TGTGCCAGCAGTTGGGCCCGCAGCGGGGGGGGCACAGATACGCAGTATTTT.